The rows below give T cell receptor beta chains drawn from one sample of a study of CD4 T cells in relation to SARS-CoV-2 and coronaviruses. Which antigens these TCRs recognize remains unknown. Generated by immunoSEQ multiplex PCR, the TCRdb table keeps only in-frame clones and is missing some. The table shows around 9,700 clones, with roughly 77% occurring only once. Sequenced sample: CD4+ T cells from PBMCs, cultured in vitro. The receptors were gathered from a human donor in good health. CDR3s include the opening cysteine and the closing phenylalanine or tryptophan. Fields, in order: V gene, J gene, clone size, D gene, CDR3 DNA, CDR3 protein. D genes are given only for firm matches. Some rows mark clone size as missing; the rest say once, few, many or name a class of expanded clone.

V: TRBV13; J: TRBJ2-7; size: -; D: TRBD1; DNA: TGTGCCAGCAGCCTCGGGACAGGGTCCTCCCGGAGCTCCTACGAGCAGTACTTC; CDR3: CASSLGTGSSRSSYEQYF
V: TRBV7-9; J: TRBJ1-1; size: -; D: TRBD1; DNA: TGTGCCAGCAGACCTAAGGACAGGCTGGGGACTGAAGCTTTCTTT; CDR3: CASRPKDRLGTEAFF
V: TRBV7-2; J: TRBJ2-3; size: -; D: -; DNA: TGTGCCGAAAGTGTGGGGGGGGCCGGGGCAGATACGCAGTATTTT; CDR3: CAESVGGAGADTQYF
V: TRBV6-5; J: TRBJ2-7; size: -; D: -; DNA: TGTGCCAGCAGTTACGGGCAGGATGGACGCGAGCAGTACTTC; CDR3: CASSYGQDGREQYF
V: TRBV30; J: TRBJ1-3; size: once; D: -; DNA: TGTGCCTGGAGTGCCATGATTAACACCATATATTTT; CDR3: CAWSAMINTIYF
V: TRBV7-6; J: TRBJ2-3; size: -; D: -; DNA: TGTGCCAGCAGCTTAGTGGGAGCCTCAGATACGCAGTATTTT; CDR3: CASSLVGASDTQYF
V: TRBV28; J: TRBJ1-1; size: few; D: -; DNA: TGTGCCACTTGGGTGACAAACACTGAAGCTTTCTTT; CDR3: CATWVTNTEAFF
V: TRBV18; J: TRBJ1-2; size: -; D: -; DNA: TGTGCCAGCTCAAGCCTCGGACAGACCTATGGCTACACCTTC; CDR3: CASSSLGQTYGYTF
V: TRBV18; J: TRBJ2-5; size: -; D: -; DNA: TGTGCCAGCTCACCTCAGGGGTGGGAGACCCAGTACTTC; CDR3: CASSPQGWETQYF
V: TRBV5-4; J: TRBJ2-1; size: once; D: TRBD2; DNA: TGTGCCAGCAGCATGACTAGCGGGGGGGCCGCCTACAATGAGCAGTTCTTC; CDR3: CASSMTSGGAAYNEQFF
V: TRBV7-9; J: TRBJ2-2; size: few; D: TRBD1; DNA: TGTGCCAGCAGCTTCGGACAGGGGGACACCGGGGAGCTGTTTTTT; CDR3: CASSFGQGDTGELFF
V: TRBV7-2; J: TRBJ2-5; size: -; D: TRBD1; DNA: TGTGCCAGCAGCACCGCGGACAGGGGGCGATGGGGAGAGACCCAGTACTTC; CDR3: CASSTADRGRWGETQYF
V: TRBV3-1/TRBV3-2; J: TRBJ2-1; size: once; D: TRBD2; DNA: TGTGCCAGCAGCCAAATCCGAAGGAGACTAGCGTCCTACAATGAGCAGTTCTTC; CDR3: CASSQIRRRLASYNEQFF
V: TRBV7-2; J: TRBJ1-1; size: -; D: -; DNA: TGTGCCAGCAGCTTAGTACACGCGAACACTGAAGCTTTCTTT; CDR3: CASSLVHANTEAFF
V: TRBV18; J: TRBJ1-1; size: -; D: -; DNA: TGTGCCAGCTCTTCTGACAGGAACACTGAAGCTTTCTTT; CDR3: CASSSDRNTEAFF
V: TRBV5-4; J: TRBJ2-7; size: -; D: TRBD1; DNA: TGTGCCAGCAGCTTGGGGACAGGTTTCACCTACGAGCAGTACTTC; CDR3: CASSLGTGFTYEQYF
V: TRBV7-9; J: TRBJ1-1; size: -; D: TRBD1; DNA: TGTGCCAGCAGTTCAGGGGGCGCAGCTTTCTTT; CDR3: CASSSGGAAFF
V: TRBV5-1; J: TRBJ1-2; size: once; D: -; DNA: TGCGCCAGCAGCTTGGACGTGCAGGTTAACTATGGCTACACCTTC; CDR3: CASSLDVQVNYGYTF
V: TRBV2; J: TRBJ1-2; size: -; D: -; DNA: TGTGCCAGCAGTGAGGGCAGGAAATTCTATGGCTACACCTTC; CDR3: CASSEGRKFYGYTF
V: TRBV6-2/TRBV6-3; J: TRBJ2-7; size: -; D: TRBD1; DNA: TGTGCCAGCAGTTACCCAACCGACAGGGTCCAAGACTACGAGCAGTACTTC; CDR3: CASSYPTDRVQDYEQYF
V: TRBV2; J: TRBJ1-3; size: few; D: -; DNA: TGTGCCAGCAAGGCAGGGGGAAACACCATATATTTT; CDR3: CASKAGGNTIYF
V: TRBV6-1; J: TRBJ1-4; size: -; D: TRBD1; DNA: TGTGCCAGCAGTGAATGGAGGTCAGGGGGCGAAAAACTGTTTTTT; CDR3: CASSEWRSGGEKLFF
V: TRBV3-1/TRBV3-2; J: TRBJ2-7; size: -; D: -; DNA: TGTGCCAGCAGCCCCGGACAGACCTACGAGCAGTACTTC; CDR3: CASSPGQTYEQYF
V: TRBV5-6; J: TRBJ2-3; size: -; D: TRBD1; DNA: TGTGCCAGCAGCGGCAGGGGGCAGGTCACAGATACGCAGTATTTT; CDR3: CASSGRGQVTDTQYF
V: TRBV27; J: TRBJ2-2; size: -; D: -; DNA: TGTGCCAGCGCGAAGGGGACCGGGGAGCTGTTTTTT; CDR3: CASAKGTGELFF
V: TRBV2; J: TRBJ1-2; size: -; D: -; DNA: TGTGCCAGCAGTGAAGCGGGCCGAGGCTACACCTTC; CDR3: CASSEAGRGYTF
V: TRBV18; J: TRBJ2-1; size: -; D: TRBD2; DNA: TGTGCCAGCTCACCTGCTAGCGGGAGGGCCGGGAACAATGAGCAGTTCTTC; CDR3: CASSPASGRAGNNEQFF
V: TRBV28; J: TRBJ1-5; size: -; D: -; DNA: TGTGCCAGCAGTTCACCGGGACACCCGAGCAATCAGCCCCAGCATTTT; CDR3: CASSSPGHPSNQPQHF
V: TRBV5-1; J: TRBJ1-4; size: -; D: -; DNA: TGCGCCAGCAGCTTGAGGGGTGCGATTAATGAAAAACTGTTTTTT; CDR3: CASSLRGAINEKLFF
V: TRBV19; J: TRBJ1-5; size: -; D: TRBD1; DNA: TGTGCCAGTAGTGACAGGACAGGGAACAATCAGCCCCAGCATTTT; CDR3: CASSDRTGNNQPQHF
V: TRBV11-2; J: TRBJ2-1; size: -; D: -; DNA: TGTGCCAGCAGCCCAACATTTACTAGCCCCAATGAGCAGTTCTTC; CDR3: CASSPTFTSPNEQFF
V: TRBV7-9; J: TRBJ1-2; size: -; D: -; DNA: TGTGCCAGCAGCTTAGTGGGACACCATAACTATGGCTACACCTTC; CDR3: CASSLVGHHNYGYTF
V: TRBV7-7; J: TRBJ2-5; size: -; D: -; DNA: TGTGCCAGCAGCTTAGCGGGGGTTGGGGAGACCCAGTACTTC; CDR3: CASSLAGVGETQYF
V: TRBV3-1/TRBV3-2; J: TRBJ2-3; size: -; D: -; DNA: TGTGCCAGCAGCCAAGATCTCGGGTCAGATACGCAGTATTTT; CDR3: CASSQDLGSDTQYF
V: TRBV9; J: TRBJ2-3; size: -; D: TRBD2; DNA: TGTGCCAGCAGCGCAACGCTCGGGGGGGCAGTAATCACAGATACGCAGTATTTT; CDR3: CASSATLGGAVITDTQYF
V: TRBV6-5; J: TRBJ1-1; size: -; D: -; DNA: TGTGCCAGCAGATATGACGGGAACACTGAAGCTTTCTTT; CDR3: CASRYDGNTEAFF
V: TRBV9; J: TRBJ1-1; size: -; D: -; DNA: TGTGCCAGCAGCGTAGGGCCCGACACTGAAGCTTTCTTT; CDR3: CASSVGPDTEAFF
V: TRBV7-2; J: TRBJ2-1; size: -; D: TRBD2; DNA: TGTGCCAGCAGCCTGGGGACTAGCGGGAGATCAGGTGAGCAGTTCTTC; CDR3: CASSLGTSGRSGEQFF
V: TRBV9; J: TRBJ2-3; size: -; D: -; DNA: TGTGCCAGCAGCGTAGATTCGGGGGGCCACTACACAGATACGCAGTATTTT; CDR3: CASSVDSGGHYTDTQYF
V: TRBV5-6; J: TRBJ2-7; size: -; D: -; DNA: TGTGCCAGCAGCCAGGAAAGGAGCTCCTACGAGCAGTACTTC; CDR3: CASSQERSSYEQYF
V: TRBV9; J: TRBJ2-1; size: -; D: -; DNA: TGTGCCAGCAGCGCCAACTCCGACTTCTACAATGAGCAGTTCTTC; CDR3: CASSANSDFYNEQFF
V: TRBV5-1; J: TRBJ2-1; size: few; D: -; DNA: TGCGCCAGCAGCCCGGACCTAAACAATGAGCAGTTCTTC; CDR3: CASSPDLNNEQFF
V: TRBV6-5; J: TRBJ2-5; size: few; D: -; DNA: TGTGCCAGCAGTATTAACGTCAGGGTAGGAGAGACCCAGTACTTC; CDR3: CASSINVRVGETQYF
V: TRBV10-3; J: TRBJ1-1; size: once; D: -; DNA: TGTGCCATCAGTGTCGGCTCAACTATGAACACTGAAGCTTTCTTT; CDR3: CAISVGSTMNTEAFF
V: TRBV23-1; J: TRBJ1-6; size: few; D: -; DNA: TGCGCCAGGAGGACGGTCTCCTATAATTCACCCCTCCACTTT; CDR3: CARRTVSYNSPLHF
V: TRBV6-2/TRBV6-3; J: TRBJ1-2; size: -; D: -; DNA: TGTGCCAGCAGCTCTTCGGACGTCCGGGGGAGCTATGGCTACACCTTC; CDR3: CASSSSDVRGSYGYTF
V: TRBV27; J: TRBJ1-2; size: -; D: -; DNA: TGTGCCAGCACCCCGGGCAGGGCATATGGCTACACCTTC; CDR3: CASTPGRAYGYTF
V: TRBV4-3; J: TRBJ2-3; size: -; D: -; DNA: TGCGCCAGCAGCTCCCCGGATACGCAGTATTTT; CDR3: CASSSPDTQYF
V: TRBV27; J: TRBJ2-5; size: -; D: -; DNA: TGTGCCAGCCTAGGGATTATGAAAGAGACCCAGTACTTC; CDR3: CASLGIMKETQYF
V: TRBV19; J: TRBJ2-5; size: -; D: -; DNA: TGTGCCAGTAGCCCCCAGGTCTCTTACCAAGAGACCCAGTACTTC; CDR3: CASSPQVSYQETQYF
V: TRBV29-1; J: TRBJ1-1; size: -; D: TRBD1; DNA: TGCAGCGGACAGACAGGGGAAACTGAAGCTTTCTTT; CDR3: CSGQTGETEAFF
V: TRBV29-1; J: TRBJ1-5; size: -; D: -; DNA: TGCAGCTGCCGGGTGGGTCTCAATCAGCCCCAGCATTTT; CDR3: CSCRVGLNQPQHF
V: TRBV13; J: TRBJ2-5; size: -; D: TRBD2; DNA: TGTGCCAGCAGCGAAAGACTAGCGGGGGAAGAGACCCAGTACTTC; CDR3: CASSERLAGEETQYF
V: TRBV6-5; J: TRBJ1-6; size: few; D: -; DNA: TGTGCCAGCAGTTATGGGCGGATTAATTCACCCCTCCACTTT; CDR3: CASSYGRINSPLHF
V: TRBV9; J: TRBJ2-1; size: once; D: -; DNA: TGTGCCAGCAGCCCTAGTGCAGGTTGGAATGAGCAGTTCTTC; CDR3: CASSPSAGWNEQFF